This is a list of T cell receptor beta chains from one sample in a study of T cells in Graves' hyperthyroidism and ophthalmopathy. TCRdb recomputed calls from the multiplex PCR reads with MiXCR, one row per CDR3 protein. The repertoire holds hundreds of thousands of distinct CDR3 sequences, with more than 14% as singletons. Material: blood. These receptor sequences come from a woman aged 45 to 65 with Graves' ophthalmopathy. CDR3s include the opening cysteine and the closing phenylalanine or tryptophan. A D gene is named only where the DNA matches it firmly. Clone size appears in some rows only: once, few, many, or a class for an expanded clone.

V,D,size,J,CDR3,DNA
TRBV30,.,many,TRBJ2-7,CAWENSYEQYF,TGTGCCTGGGAAAATTCCTACGAGCAGTACTTC
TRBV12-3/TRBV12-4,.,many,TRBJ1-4,CASSWGGRGEKLFF,TGTGCCAGCAGTTGGGGGGGGCGCGGTGAAAAACTGTTTTTT
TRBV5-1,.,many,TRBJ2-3,CASSFLNTQYF,TGCGCCAGCAGCTTCCTGAATACGCAGTATTTT
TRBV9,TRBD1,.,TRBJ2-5,CASSKGTGSEETQYF,TGTGCCAGCAGCAAGGGGACAGGGAGCGAAGAGACCCAGTACTTC
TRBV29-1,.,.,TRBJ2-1,CSVRPNNEQFF,TGCAGCGTCCGCCCAAACAATGAGCAGTTCTTC
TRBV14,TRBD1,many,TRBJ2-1,CASSPGQASYNEQFF,TGTGCCAGCAGCCCCGGACAGGCGAGTTACAATGAGCAGTTCTTC
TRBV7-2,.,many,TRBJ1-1,CASSKGRENTEAFF,TGTGCCAGCAGCAAGGGGAGAGAGAACACTGAAGCTTTCTTT
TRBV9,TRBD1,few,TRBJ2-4,CASSATGQGFGNIQYF,TGTGCCAGCAGCGCTACGGGACAGGGATTTGGAAACATTCAGTACTTC
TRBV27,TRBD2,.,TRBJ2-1,CASSLTGTAGGNEQFF,TGTGCCAGCAGTTTAACAGGGACCGCGGGGGGCAATGAGCAGTTCTTC
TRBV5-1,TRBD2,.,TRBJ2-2,CASSLTPPSGNTGELFF,TGCGCCAGCAGCTTGACCCCCCCTAGCGGGAACACCGGGGAGCTGTTTTTT
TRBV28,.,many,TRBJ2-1,CASSALAWEQFF,TGTGCCAGCAGCGCACTAGCTTGGGAGCAGTTCTTC
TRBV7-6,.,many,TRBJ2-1,CASMQAESYNEQFF,TGTGCCAGCATGCAGGCGGAGTCGTACAATGAGCAGTTCTTC
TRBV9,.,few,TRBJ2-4,CASSDDRGGGKNIQYF,TGTGCCAGCAGCGACGACAGGGGCGGGGGCAAAAACATTCAGTACTTC
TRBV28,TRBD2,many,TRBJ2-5,CASSPYRGEDQETQYF,TGTGCCAGCAGTCCCTATCGGGGGGAGGACCAAGAGACCCAGTACTTC
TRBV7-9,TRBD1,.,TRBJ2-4,CASSLRAGTGGFAKNIQYF,TGTGCCAGCAGCTTACGCGCGGGGACAGGGGGCTTTGCCAAAAACATTCAGTACTTC
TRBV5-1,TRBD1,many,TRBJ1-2,CASSSTGTGDGYTF,TGCGCCAGCAGCTCGACCGGGACAGGGGATGGCTACACCTTC
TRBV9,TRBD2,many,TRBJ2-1,CASSVGLAGGSYYNEQFF,TGTGCCAGCAGCGTAGGGCTAGCGGGAGGGTCATACTACAATGAGCAGTTCTTC
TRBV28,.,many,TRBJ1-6,CASSRKTGPKPRSPLHF,TGTGCCAGCAGCCGAAAAACTGGACCCAAACCGCGTTCACCCCTCCACTTT
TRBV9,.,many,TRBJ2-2,CASSVYQVGVKNTGELFF,TGTGCCAGCAGCGTATACCAGGTTGGGGTTAAGAACACCGGGGAGCTGTTTTTT
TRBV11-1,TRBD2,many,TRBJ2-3,CASSLAGVDTQYF,TGTGCCAGCAGCCTAGCGGGAGTGGATACGCAGTATTTT
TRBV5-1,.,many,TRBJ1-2,CASSLAPRQGYGYTF,TGCGCCAGCAGCTTGGCCCCCCGGCAGGGATATGGCTACACCTTC
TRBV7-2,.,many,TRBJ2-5,CASSSMGATTVGTQYF,TGTGCCAGCAGCTCCATGGGAGCCACCACTGTAGGGACCCAGTACTTC
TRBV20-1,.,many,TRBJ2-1,CSARDGGYAYNEQFF,TGCAGTGCTAGAGATGGGGGATATGCCTACAATGAGCAGTTCTTC
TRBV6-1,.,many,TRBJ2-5,CASSESPFETQYF,TGTGCCAGCAGTGAGAGTCCATTTGAGACCCAGTACTTC
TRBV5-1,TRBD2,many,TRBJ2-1,CASSVSSGVNNEQFF,TGCGCCAGCAGCGTATCTAGCGGGGTGAACAATGAGCAGTTCTTC
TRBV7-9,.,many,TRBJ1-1,CASSSASSGARGEAFF,TGTGCCAGCAGCTCGGCGTCTTCGGGGGCTCGAGGTGAAGCTTTCTTT
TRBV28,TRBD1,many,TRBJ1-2,CASSTAGGSYGYTF,TGTGCCAGCAGTACCGCAGGGGGCAGCTATGGCTACACCTTC
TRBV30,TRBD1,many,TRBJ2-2,CAWRTYRQGPGGELFF,TGTGCCTGGAGAACATATCGACAGGGCCCGGGCGGGGAGCTGTTTTTT
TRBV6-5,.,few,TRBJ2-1,CASSYYPPGQREGHNEQFF,TGTGCCAGCAGTTACTACCCGCCGGGACAGAGGGAGGGTCACAATGAGCAGTTCTTC
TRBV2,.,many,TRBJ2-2,CASSRRELANTGELFF,TGTGCCAGCAGTCGCAGGGAATTGGCGAACACCGGGGAGCTGTTTTTT
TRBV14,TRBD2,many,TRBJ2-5,CASSQPRLAGVETQYF,TGTGCCAGCAGCCAACCAAGACTAGCGGGAGTAGAGACCCAGTACTTC
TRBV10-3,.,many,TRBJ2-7,CAISEYRDGYEQYF,TGTGCCATCAGTGAATACCGGGACGGCTACGAGCAGTACTTC
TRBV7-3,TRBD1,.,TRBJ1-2,CASSEEDTGTVYGYTF,TGTGCCAGCAGCGAGGAAGATACCGGGACAGTCTATGGCTACACCTTC
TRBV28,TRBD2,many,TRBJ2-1,CASSQNLAGVLNEQFF,TGTGCCAGCAGCCAAAATCTAGCGGGAGTTTTAAATGAGCAGTTCTTC
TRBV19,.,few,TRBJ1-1,CASRGGLPTEAFF,TGTGCCTCTCGTGGTGGGCTTCCCACTGAAGCTTTCTTT
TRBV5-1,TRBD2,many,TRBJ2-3,CASSLTSGSTDTQYF,TGTGCCAGCAGCCTGACTAGCGGGAGCACAGATACGCAGTATTTT
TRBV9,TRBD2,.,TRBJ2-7,CASSEGLSTSGSSYEQYF,TGTGCCAGCAGCGAGGGACTTTCGACTAGCGGGAGCTCCTACGAGCAGTACTTC
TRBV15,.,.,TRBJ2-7,CATSSRSGEQYF,TGTGCCACCAGCAGTCGATCTGGGGAGCAGTACTTC
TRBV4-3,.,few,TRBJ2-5,CASSQSSSKETQYF,TGCGCCAGCAGCCAATCTTCCTCCAAAGAGACCCAGTACTTC
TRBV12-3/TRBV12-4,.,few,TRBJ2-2,CASSLLWITGELFF,TGTGCCAGCAGTTTACTGTGGATTACCGGGGAGCTGTTTTTT
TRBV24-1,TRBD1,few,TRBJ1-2,CATSELTGGGYTF,TGTGCCACCAGTGAATTGACAGGGGGCGGCTACACCTTC
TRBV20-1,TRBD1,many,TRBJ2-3,CSAHDRADTQYF,TGCAGTGCACACGACAGGGCAGATACGCAGTATTTT
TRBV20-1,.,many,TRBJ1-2,CSARVGKGGGYTF,TGCAGTGCTAGAGTAGGGAAGGGCGGTGGCTACACCTTC
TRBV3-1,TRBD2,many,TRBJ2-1,CASSQDGPRVAGVYNEQFF,TGTGCCAGCAGCCAAGATGGTCCTCGTGTAGCGGGAGTCTACAATGAGCAGTTCTTC
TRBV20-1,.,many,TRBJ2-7,CSATLLGTYEQYF,TGCAGTGCCACCCTACTAGGTACCTACGAGCAGTACTTC
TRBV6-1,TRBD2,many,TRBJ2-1,CASSVVERGRVVSQEQFF,TGTGCCAGCAGTGTGGTTGAGCGCGGGAGGGTGGTCTCTCAGGAGCAGTTCTTC
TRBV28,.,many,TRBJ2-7,CASSWGSSYEQYF,TGTGCCAGCAGTTGGGGGAGCTCCTACGAGCAGTACTTC
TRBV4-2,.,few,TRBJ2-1,CASSQVGTQGEQFF,TGTGCCAGCAGCCAAGTCGGGACCCAGGGTGAGCAGTTCTTC
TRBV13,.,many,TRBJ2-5,CASTRVGEPEETQYF,TGTGCCAGCACGAGGGTTGGGGAGCCGGAAGAGACCCAGTACTTC
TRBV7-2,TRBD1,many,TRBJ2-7,CASSITDRTYEQYF,TGTGCCAGCAGCATTACGGACAGGACCTACGAGCAGTACTTC
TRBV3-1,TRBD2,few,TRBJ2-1,CASSQARTSGSAQFF,TGTGCCAGCAGCCAAGCTAGGACTAGCGGGTCCGCCCAGTTCTTC